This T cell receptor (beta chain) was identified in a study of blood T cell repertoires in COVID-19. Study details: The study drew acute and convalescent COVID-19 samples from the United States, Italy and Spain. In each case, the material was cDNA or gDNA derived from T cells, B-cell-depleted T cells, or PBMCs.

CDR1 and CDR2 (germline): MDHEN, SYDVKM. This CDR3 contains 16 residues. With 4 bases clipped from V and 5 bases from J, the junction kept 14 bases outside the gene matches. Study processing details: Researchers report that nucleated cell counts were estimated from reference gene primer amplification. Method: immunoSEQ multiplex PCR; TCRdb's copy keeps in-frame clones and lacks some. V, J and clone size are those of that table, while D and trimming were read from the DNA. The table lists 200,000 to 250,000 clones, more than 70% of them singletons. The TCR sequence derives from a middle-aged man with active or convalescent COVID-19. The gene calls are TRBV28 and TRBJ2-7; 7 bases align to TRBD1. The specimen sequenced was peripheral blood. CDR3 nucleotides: TGTGCCAGCAGTTATTATCGACAGGGTGGATTCCACGAGCAGTACTTC. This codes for CASSYYRQGGFHEQYF.